These 13 T cell receptor beta chains originate from one sample sequenced in a study of blood T cell repertoires in COVID-19. The assay was immunoSEQ multiplex PCR, and TCRdb's table has in-frame clones only and misses some. The sample yields hundreds of thousands of clones, approximately 85% seen once. Sequencing used PBMCs or T cells enriched from blood (not recorded which). The receptors shown here come from a woman aged 50 to 65 who had recovered from COVID-19.

The chain employs TRBV6-2 or TRBV6-3 and TRBJ1-5, with D uncertain. The V gene's germline CDR1 is MNHEY and CDR2 SVGEGT. Deletions cut 3 bases from V and 1 base from J, with 10 bases between. CDR3 length: 15 amino acids. Here the CDR3 reads CASSYSGPSNQPQHF. The DNA for the CDR3 is TGTGCCAGCAGTTATAGTGGGCCAAGCAATCAGCCCCAGCATTTT.

V gene TRBV9 combines with J gene TRBJ1-1; 7 nucleotides match TRBD1. V shed 4 bases and J 1 base; nucleotides not matched to a gene: 7. The CDR3 spans 15 residues. CDR1 SGDLS and CDR2 YYNGEE come from the germline V gene. The CDR3 region has the DNA TGTGCCAGCAGCCGATCCGGACAGGCGAACACTGAAGCTTTCTTT. This gives the protein CASSRSGQANTEAFF.

The V and J genes are TRBV15 and TRBJ1-5, with a weak D call TRBD1 (6 bases). This CDR3 has 15 amino acids. V dropped 1 base and J dropped 2 bases, with 9 bases sitting between them. The germline gives CDR1 LNHNV, CDR2 YYDKDF (reference sequence). CDR3 protein: CATSRVQGGNQPQHF. Written as DNA, the CDR3 is TGTGCCACCAGCAGAGTACAGGGTGGCAATCAGCCCCAGCATTTT.

The V and J genes are TRBV6-5 and TRBJ2-7, with TRBD1 matching over 7 bases. Trimming cost V 6 bases and J 6 bases; bases outside gene matches: 14. The CDR3 has 15 residues. Germline V lookup: CDR1 MNHEY, CDR2 SVGAGI. The DNA for the CDR3 is TGTGCCAGCAGCCTTACGACAGGGCCCTCGGGCGAGCAGTACTTC. Translating gives CASSLTTGPSGEQYF.

This clone was counted between two and nine times. The chain has TRBV10-1 and TRBJ2-5; D is possibly TRBD2 (6 bases). This CDR3 comprises 14 residues. V lost 0 bases and J lost 5, with 10 bases in between. Germline CDR1 is WNHNN and CDR2 is SYGVQD (reference sequence). CDR3 residues: CASSESGGRETQYF. The CDR3 coding sequence is TGCGCCAGCAGTGAGTCGGGGGGTCGGGAGACCCAGTACTTC.

The chain couples TRBV29-1 to TRBJ2-5, with unresolved D. Per germline, CDR1 SQVTM and CDR2 ANQGSEA. V lost 0 bases, J lost 7 bases, and 6 bases lay in between. The CDR3 extends over 11 amino acids. The CDR3 protein is CSVEDPGTQYF. CDR3 nucleotide sequence: TGCAGCGTTGAAGACCCGGGGACCCAGTACTTC. Combining the CDR3 with reference TRBV29-1 and TRBJ2-5 gives the whole variable domain SAVISQKPSRDICQRGTSLTIQCQVDSQVTMMFWYRQQPGQSLTLIATANQGSEATYESGFVIDKFPISRPNLTFSTLTVSNMSPEDSSIYLCSVEDPGTQYFGPGTRLLVL.

The chain couples TRBV4-2 to TRBJ2-6; possibly TRBD2 for D (5 bases). Germline CDR1 is LGHNA and CDR2 is YNFKEQ. This CDR3 contains 17 residues. V was clipped by 4 bases and J by 0 bases, with 13 bases between them. The CDR3 DNA is TGTGCCAGCAGCCCTCGTGAGGGATACTCTGGGGCCAACGTCCTGACTTTC. Translation gives CASSPREGYSGANVLTF.

This chain joins TRBV30 and TRBJ1-2; 9 nucleotides line up with TRBD1. This CDR3 has 14 amino acids. The trim removed 5 bases at V and 2 bases at J, leaving 6 bases unmatched. Germline CDR1 and CDR2: GTSNPN and SVGIG (reference sequence). In nucleotides, the CDR3 is TGTGCCTGGGGGGGTGGGACAGGGAACTATGGCTACACCTTC. Its protein is CAWGGGTGNYGYTF.

The chain has TRBV5-1 and TRBJ2-7, with D possibly being TRBD1 (5 bases). V shed 0 bases and J shed 6 bases, with 13 bases lying between them. The CDR3 has 14 residues. Germline CDR1 SGHRS, CDR2 YFSETQ. Here the CDR3 reads CASSLEARVSEQYF. The DNA for the CDR3 is TGCGCCAGCAGCTTGGAGGCCAGGGTCTCCGAGCAGTACTTC.

CDR3 bases: TGTGCCAGCAGCCTAGACGGACAGGGAAACACTGAAGCTTTCTTT. Amino acid sequence: CASSLDGQGNTEAFF. The rearrangement links TRBV7-9 to TRBJ1-1, with 8 bases fitting TRBD1. V was clipped by 5 bases and J by 2 bases; unmatched bases: 7. This CDR3 contains 15 residues. Per the germline V gene, CDR1 is SEHNR and CDR2 is FQNEAQ (reference sequence). Combining the CDR3 with reference TRBV7-9 and TRBJ1-1 gives the whole variable domain DTGVSQNPRHKITKRGQNVTFRCDPISEHNRLYWYRQTLGQGPEFLTYFQNEAQLEKSRLLSDRFSAERPKGSFSTLEIQRTEQGDSAMYLCASSLDGQGNTEAFFGQGTRLTVV.

The chain couples TRBV6-5 to TRBJ2-7; D possibly corresponds to TRBD2 (7 bases). The germline V gene encodes CDR1 MNHEY and CDR2 SVGAGI. Trimming pared 10 bases from V and 6 bases from J, leaving 19 bases between. CDR3 size: 13 residues. The CDR3 nucleotides read TGTGCCATGGCGGGTCAAGGGGGGGCCGAGCAGTACTTC. It yields the protein CAMAGQGGAEQYF.

The genes are TRBV3-1 (or the pseudogene TRBV3-2) and TRBJ2-4, with D hard to call. Germline CDR1 and CDR2: LGHDT and YNNKEL (reference sequence). V lost 0 bases to trimming and J lost 2 bases, with 11 bases between them. This CDR3 is built from 16 residues. The CDR3 DNA reads as TGTGCCAGCAGCCAAGATGCATCAGGATCCAAAAACATTCAGTACTTC. This codes for CASSQDASGSKNIQYF.

The V gene is TRBV5-8, the J gene TRBJ2-2; D gene unclear. Trimming left V 3 bases short and J 4 bases short, with 10 bases between. The V gene's germline CDR1 is SGHTS and CDR2 YDEGEE. The CDR3 runs 14 residues. As DNA, the CDR3 is TGTGCCAGCAGCTGGAGCATCGGCACCGGGGAGCTGTTTTTT. It translates to CASSWSIGTGELFF.